One and the same sample provided the 14 T cell receptor beta chains below, sequenced in a study of T cells expressing NK-cell markers. TCRdb reprocessed the 5' RACE reads and reports one entry per CDR3 protein, with no DNA. In total, the table holds about 540,000 distinct CDR3 sequences. Sequencing input: blood T cells: a sorted CD56 or NKG2C T cell subset, CD4+ or CD8+ T cells, or bulk PBMC T cells (not recorded which). Every receptor here comes from a man in his late teens or twenties in good health.

The gene calls are TRBV5-6 and TRBJ2-1; TCRdb's D call, TRBD2, is unchecked because there is no DNA. The length of the CDR3 is 16 residues. CDR1 and CDR2 (germline): SGHDT, YYEEEE. The CDR3 loop reads CASSDATSGTNNEQFF.

The chain joins TRBV11-2 to TRBJ2-4; checking the TCRdb D call of TRBD2 is not possible without DNA. CDR3 length: 14 amino acids. From germline, CDR1 is SGHAT and CDR2 FQNNGV. The CDR3 sequence: CASSLITEGIIQYF.

The chain carries TRBV7-2 and TRBJ1-2. The CDR3 consists of 13 residues. Germline loops: CDR1 SGHTA, CDR2 FQGNSA. Here the CDR3 reads CASSLERVYGYTF.

The J gene is TRBJ2-7, the V gene TRBV20-1. Germline-derived CDR1 and CDR2 are DFQATT and SNEGSKA (reference sequence). The CDR3 is 13 amino acids. This CDR3 is CSARADANYEQYF.

The chain uses TRBV15 and TRBJ2-3; the TRBD1 assignment by TCRdb is unverifiable without DNA. Germline lookup yields CDR1 LNHNV and CDR2 YYDKDF (reference sequence). This CDR3 region has 14 residues. The CDR3 loop is CATSGTPGAYTQYF.

V and J are TRBV5-1 and TRBJ2-5; the D gene TCRdb calls, TRBD2, cannot be checked with no DNA. This CDR3 region has 16 residues. The germline V gene has CDR1 SGHRS and CDR2 YFSETQ. The CDR3 reads CASSRTPSGSQETQYF.

The rearrangement uses TRBV5-1 and TRBJ2-3; TCRdb reports TRBD2, a call that lacks DNA to check it against. Germline V gene data show CDR1 as SGHRS and CDR2 as YFSETQ. The CDR3 spans 18 residues. CDR3 protein: CASSWSGGERAITDTQYF.

The chain recombines TRBV5-5 with TRBJ1-5; TCRdb's D call of TRBD1 is untestable without DNA. The germline V gene has CDR1 SGHKS and CDR2 YYEKEE (reference sequence). This CDR3 is 15 amino acids long. Here the CDR3 reads CASSLGRGSNQPQHF.

The chain employs TRBV12-3 or TRBV12-4 and TRBJ2-7. This CDR3 region has 13 residues. The CDR3 is CASTISSSYEQYF.

The chain is built from TRBV24-1 and TRBJ2-1; the D call of TRBD2 rests on TCRdb alone, since no DNA is present to check it. The CDR3 has 16 amino acids. From germline, CDR1 is KGHDR and CDR2 SFDVKD. CDR3 residues: CATSDLRRDGNNEQFF.

The chain joins TRBV29-1 to TRBJ1-2; TCRdb returns TRBD1, unconfirmable since there is no DNA. CDR1 SQVTM and CDR2 ANQGSEA come from the germline V gene. This CDR3 has 15 amino acids. This chain's CDR3 is CSDHEPRGQNYGYTF.

This sequence joins TRBV20-1 and TRBJ2-3. Germline V lookup: CDR1 DFQATT, CDR2 SNEGSKA (reference sequence). This CDR3 is 15 amino acids long. The CDR3 loop is CSASPTSGGTDTQYF.

The V gene is TRBV19, the J gene TRBJ2-1. CDR3 length equals 13 residues. The germline CDR1 and CDR2 sequences are LNHDA and SQIVND (reference sequence). CDR3 protein: CASSAWLYNEQFF.

The genes are TRBV4-1 and TRBJ2-1; absent DNA, TCRdb's TRBD2 call cannot be checked. Looked up from germline, CDR1 is MGHRA and CDR2 is YSYEKL. The CDR3 is 16 amino acids. CDR3 in amino acids: CASSQEWPNGEDEQFF.